This T cell receptor beta chain was sequenced for a study of blood T cell repertoires in COVID-19. Study-wide context: Samples of COVID-19 (acute and convalescent) were obtained from the United States, Italy and Spain. Sample material is recorded as cDNA or gDNA derived from T cells, B-cell-depleted T cells, or PBMCs.

CDR3 length: 15 amino acids. The V end lost 7 bases, the J end lost 0 bases, and 14 bases lay between the germline ends. Germline V gene lookup returns CDR1 MNHEY and CDR2 SMNVEV (reference sequence). In the study's own analysis: Nucleated cell counts were estimated from reference gene primer amplification. The repertoire was sequenced with immunoSEQ multiplex PCR; TCRdb's copy has only in-frame clones and lacks some. Clonal size and the V and J genes are those of that table, whereas D and trimming came from the DNA. The sample lists 140,000 or so clones; around 89% were seen once. The receptor comes from a woman in her sixties or seventies with active COVID-19. The material sequenced was peripheral blood. The gene calls are TRBV27 and TRBJ2-3; tentatively, D is TRBD1 (5 bases). CDR3 residues: CASTLGQTSTDTQYF. The CDR3 DNA reads as TGTGCCAGCACCCTGGGGCAGACTAGCACAGATACGCAGTATTTT.